This TCR beta chain was recorded in a study of OX40 agonist ivuxolimab in advanced cancers. Here immunoSEQ multiplex PCR was the method, and the copy in TCRdb shows in-frame clones only, minus some. Of 20,000 to 30,000 clones in the sample, more than 70% were seen once. The germline V and J ends were trimmed by 0 bases and 4 bases, with 6 bases remaining between them. Germline assignment: CDR1 MNHEY and CDR2 SMNVEV (reference sequence). The CDR3 extends over 13 amino acids. The clonotype was recovered from an adult with an advanced solid tumor such as melanoma, head and neck, liver or kidney cancer. This chain connects TRBV27 to TRBJ1-2, with D possibly TRBD1 on 5 matching bases. Sequences were derived from CD4+ or CD8+ T cells sorted from blood, sampled in a trial of the OX40 agonist ivuxolimab. CDR3 sequence (DNA): TGTGCCAGCAGTTTATCTAGGGGCTATGGCTACACCTTC. Protein: CASSLSRGYGYTF.